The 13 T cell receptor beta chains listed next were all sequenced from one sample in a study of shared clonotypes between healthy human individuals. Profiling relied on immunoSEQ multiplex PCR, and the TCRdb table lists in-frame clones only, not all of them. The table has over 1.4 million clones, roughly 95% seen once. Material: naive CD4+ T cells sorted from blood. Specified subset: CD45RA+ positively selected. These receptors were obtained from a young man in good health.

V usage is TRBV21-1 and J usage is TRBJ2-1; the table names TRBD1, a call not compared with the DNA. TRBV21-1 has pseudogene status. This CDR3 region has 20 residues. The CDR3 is CASSNPPGQGAGGSRGGQFF. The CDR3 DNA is TGTGCCAGCAGCAACCCCCCGGGACAGGGGGCCGGCGGGAGCCGGGGTGGGCAGTTCTTC.

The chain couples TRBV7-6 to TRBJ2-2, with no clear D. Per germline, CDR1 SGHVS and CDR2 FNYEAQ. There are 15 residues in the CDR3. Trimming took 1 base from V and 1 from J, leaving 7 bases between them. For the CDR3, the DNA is TGTGCCAGCAGCTTAGAGGCGAGGAACACCGGGGAGCTGTTTTTT. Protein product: CASSLEARNTGELFF. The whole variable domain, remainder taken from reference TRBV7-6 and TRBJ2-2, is GAGVSQSPRYKVTKRGQDVALRCDPISGHVSLYWYRQALGQGPEFLTYFNYEAQQDKSGLPNDRFSAERPEGSISTLTIQRTEQRDSAMYRCASSLEARNTGELFFGEGSRLTVL.

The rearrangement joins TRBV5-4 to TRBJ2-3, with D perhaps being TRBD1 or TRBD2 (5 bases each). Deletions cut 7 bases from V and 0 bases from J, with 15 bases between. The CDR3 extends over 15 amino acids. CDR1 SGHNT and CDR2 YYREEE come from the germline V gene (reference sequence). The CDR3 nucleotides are TGTGCCAGCTACCGGGACCGGACTAGCACAGATACGCAGTATTTT. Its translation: CASYRDRTSTDTQYF.

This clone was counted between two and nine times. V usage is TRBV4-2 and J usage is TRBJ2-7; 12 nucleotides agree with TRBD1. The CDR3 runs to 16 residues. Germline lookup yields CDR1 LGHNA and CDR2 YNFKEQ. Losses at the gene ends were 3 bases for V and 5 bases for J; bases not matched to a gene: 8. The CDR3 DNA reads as TGTGCCAGCAGCCAGGATCCCGGGACAGGGGGCAACGAGCAGTACTTC. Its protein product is CASSQDPGTGGNEQYF.

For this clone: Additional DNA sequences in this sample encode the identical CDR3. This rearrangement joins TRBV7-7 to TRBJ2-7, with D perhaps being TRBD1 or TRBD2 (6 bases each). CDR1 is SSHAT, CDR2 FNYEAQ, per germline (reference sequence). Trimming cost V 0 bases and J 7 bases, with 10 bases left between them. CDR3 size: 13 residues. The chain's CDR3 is CASSLAGAGEQYF. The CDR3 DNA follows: TGTGCCAGCAGCTTAGCGGGGGCGGGAGAGCAGTACTTC.

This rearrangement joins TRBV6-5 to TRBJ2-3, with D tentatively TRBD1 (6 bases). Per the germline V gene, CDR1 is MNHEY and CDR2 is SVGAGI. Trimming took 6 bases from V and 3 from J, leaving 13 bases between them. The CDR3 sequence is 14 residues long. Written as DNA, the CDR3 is TGTGCCAGCAGGCTCAGGGGTTGGACAGATACGCAGTATTTT. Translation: CASRLRGWTDTQYF.

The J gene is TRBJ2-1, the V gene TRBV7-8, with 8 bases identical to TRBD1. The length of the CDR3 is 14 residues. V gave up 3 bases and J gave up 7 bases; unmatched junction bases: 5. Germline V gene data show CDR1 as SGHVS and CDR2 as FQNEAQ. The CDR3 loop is CASSFRQGSNEQFF. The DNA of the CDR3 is TGTGCCAGCAGCTTCCGACAGGGGTCAAATGAGCAGTTCTTC.

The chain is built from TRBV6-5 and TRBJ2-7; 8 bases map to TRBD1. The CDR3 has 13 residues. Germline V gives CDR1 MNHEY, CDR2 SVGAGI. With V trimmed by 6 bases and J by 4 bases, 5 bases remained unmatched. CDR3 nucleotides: TGTGCCAGCAGAACGGACAGGGATTACGAGCAGTACTTC. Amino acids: CASRTDRDYEQYF.

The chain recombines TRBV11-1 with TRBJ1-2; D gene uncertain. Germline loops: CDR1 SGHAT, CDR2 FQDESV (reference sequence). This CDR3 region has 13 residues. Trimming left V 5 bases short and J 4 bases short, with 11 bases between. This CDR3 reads CASSHPPAYGYTF. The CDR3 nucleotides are TGTGCCAGCAGCCACCCCCCGGCCTATGGCTACACCTTC.

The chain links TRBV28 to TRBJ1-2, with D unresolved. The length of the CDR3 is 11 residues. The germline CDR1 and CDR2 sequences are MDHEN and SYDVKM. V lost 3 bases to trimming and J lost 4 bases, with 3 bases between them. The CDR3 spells CASSFTYGYTF. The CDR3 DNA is TGTGCCAGCAGTTTCACCTATGGCTACACCTTC.

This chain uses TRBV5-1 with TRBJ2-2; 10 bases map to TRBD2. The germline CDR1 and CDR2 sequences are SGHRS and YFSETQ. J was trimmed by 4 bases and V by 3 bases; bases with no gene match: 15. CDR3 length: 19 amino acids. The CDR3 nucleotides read TGCGCCAGCAGCTCGGCGACTAGCGGGCCTCCTGGCGGCACCGGGGAGCTGTTTTTT. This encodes CASSSATSGPPGGTGELFF. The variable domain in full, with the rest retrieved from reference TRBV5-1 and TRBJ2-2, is KAGVTQTPRYLIKTRGQQVTLSCSPISGHRSVSWYQQTPGQGLQFLFEYFSETQRNKGNFPGRFSGRQFSNSRSEMNVSTLELGDSALYLCASSSATSGPPGGTGELFFGEGSRLTVL.

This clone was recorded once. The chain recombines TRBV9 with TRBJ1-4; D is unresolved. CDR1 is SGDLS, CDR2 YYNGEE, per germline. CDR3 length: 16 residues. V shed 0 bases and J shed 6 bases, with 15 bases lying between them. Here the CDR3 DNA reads TGTGCCAGCAGCGTAGGGTCGGCGGGGTCTTATGAAAAACTGTTTTTT. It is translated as CASSVGSAGSYEKLFF.

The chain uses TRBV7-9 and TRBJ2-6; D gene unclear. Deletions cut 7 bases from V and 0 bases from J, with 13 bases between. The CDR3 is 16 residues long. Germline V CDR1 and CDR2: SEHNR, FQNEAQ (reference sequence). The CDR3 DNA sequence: TGTGCCAGCACTCAGCCCCTTAGCTCTGGGGCCAACGTCCTGACTTTC. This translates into CASTQPLSSGANVLTF.